This T cell receptor beta chain stems from a study of cytomegalovirus exposure and HLA in healthy donors. Overall study findings and caveats: In a later analysis, across HLA loci, associated TCR counts were highest for DRB1, lowest for HLA-C. Common viral pathogens (according to a later analysis) appeared linked to several of the most significant clusters. Indistinguishability led to the exclusion of some V segments, TRBV6-2 and TRBV6-3 included. According to reports, the classifier identified cytomegalovirus status with high specificity and sensitivity.

The V gene end was trimmed by 6 bases and the J gene end by 5 bases; junction bases not matched to a gene: 8. Germline CDR1 MDHEN, CDR2 SYDVKM. This CDR3 has 14 residues. With regard to this clone: Its target is not known.

With 60 Vbeta and 13 Jbeta primers, the PCR was carried out. Some clones are missing from TCRdb's copy, which holds only in-frame ones; the method was immunoSEQ multiplex PCR. The sample carries 150,000 to 200,000 clones, about 75% recorded once. This TCR was sampled from a woman aged 40 to 55 in good health and CMV-seropositive. V gene TRBV28 combines with J gene TRBJ2-7; 9 positions agree with TRBD2. Specimen: PBMCs. The CDR3 DNA is TGTGCCAGCAGGCCACCGGGACTAGCTCACGAGCAGTACTTC. Amino acids: CASRPPGLAHEQYF.